This T cell receptor (beta chain) is from a study of technical replicates of blood from several donors. Only in-frame clones appear in the TCRdb table, and some are missing; sequencing was by immunoSEQ multiplex PCR. The sample lists under 90,000 clones, about 96% seen once, with around 0.2% in the top ten. Trimming shortened V by 0 bases and J by 8 bases, and 8 bases separated the two germline ends. The CDR3 extends over 13 amino acids. In germline, CDR1 is SGHAT, CDR2 FQNNGV. This clone was observed once. The gene calls are TRBV11-2 and TRBJ2-1; D possibly corresponds to TRBD2 (6 bases). Sequenced input: T cells isolated from PBMCs. The sequence was obtained from a human donor in good health. CDR3: CASSLEREYEQFF. CDR3 nucleotides: TGTGCCAGCAGCTTAGAGCGGGAATATGAGCAGTTCTTC.